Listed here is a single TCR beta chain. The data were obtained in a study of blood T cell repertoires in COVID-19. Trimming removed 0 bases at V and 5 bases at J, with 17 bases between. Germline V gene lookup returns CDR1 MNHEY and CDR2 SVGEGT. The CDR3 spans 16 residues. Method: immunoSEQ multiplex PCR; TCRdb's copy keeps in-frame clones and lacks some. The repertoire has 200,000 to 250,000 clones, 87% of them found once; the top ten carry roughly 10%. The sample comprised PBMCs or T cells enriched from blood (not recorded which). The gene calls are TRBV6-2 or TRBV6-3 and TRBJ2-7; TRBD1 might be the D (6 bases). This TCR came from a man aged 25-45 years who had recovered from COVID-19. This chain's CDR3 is CASSYSSGQWVHEQYF. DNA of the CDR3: TGTGCCAGCAGTTACTCGAGTGGACAGTGGGTCCACGAGCAGTACTTC.